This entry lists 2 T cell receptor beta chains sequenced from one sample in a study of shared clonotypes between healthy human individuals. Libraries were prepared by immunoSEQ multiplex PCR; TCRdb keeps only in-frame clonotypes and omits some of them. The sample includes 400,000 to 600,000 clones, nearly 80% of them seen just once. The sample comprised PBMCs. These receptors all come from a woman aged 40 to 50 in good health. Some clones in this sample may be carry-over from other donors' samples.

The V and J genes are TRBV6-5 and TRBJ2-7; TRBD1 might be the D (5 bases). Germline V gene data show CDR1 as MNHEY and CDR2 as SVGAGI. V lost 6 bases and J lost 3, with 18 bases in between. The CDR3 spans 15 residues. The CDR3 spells CASRVYQGLGYEQYF. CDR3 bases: TGTGCCAGCAGGGTCTACCAGGGATTGGGCTACGAGCAGTACTTC.

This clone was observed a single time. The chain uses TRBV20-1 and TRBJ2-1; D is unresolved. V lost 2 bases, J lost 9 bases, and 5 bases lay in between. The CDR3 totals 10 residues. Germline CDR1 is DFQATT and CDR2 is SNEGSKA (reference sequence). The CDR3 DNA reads TGCAGTGCTAGATGGAGTGAGCAGTTCTTC. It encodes CSARWSEQFF.